This paragraph reports one TCR beta chain. Its antigen is not known. Trimming took off 4 bases at V and 7 bases at J, with 13 bases between the two ends. Germline V CDR1 and CDR2: MGHDK, SYGVNS. The CDR3 contains 13 residues. Profiling relied on immunoSEQ multiplex PCR, and the TCRdb table lists in-frame clones only, not all of them. The sample consists of some 65,000 clones, roughly 84% of them appearing once. Unstimulated Tregs (CD4+CD25+CD127-) and CD4+CD25- non-Tregs were sorted from PBMCs. The entry originates in a study of Tregs in tolerant kidney transplant recipients. Whole-study findings and limits: Tregs expanded with activated donor B cells seemed most donor-specific. Validation in larger populations is needed because few patients were studied. Biological reproducibility was not directly addressed, but technical replication error appeared minimal.

The source of this sequence is a human donor in good health. The rearrangement uses TRBV25-1 and TRBJ1-1, with D possibly matching TRBD1 (5 bases). Sequences were obtained from CD4+ T cells from blood. CDR3 region: CASSVPGRGEAFF. CDR3 coding DNA: TGTGCCAGCAGTGTCCCGGGGAGGGGTGAAGCTTTCTTT.